This TCR beta chain was captured in a study of persistence of HIV-infected CD4 T cells. A word on this clone: Antigen specificity is unknown.

The stimulus was an HIV-1 Gag 15-mer peptide pool, about 1.1 ug/peptide/mL. CD40L-negative CD69-negative CD45RO-high memory CD4+ T cells were sorted as populations depleted of antigen-responding cells. Looked up from germline, CDR1 is MNHEY and CDR2 is SVGAGI. The CDR3 is 14 residues long. J was trimmed by 7 bases and V by 6 bases; bases with no gene match: 6. Sequencing used immunoSEQ version 4 in survey mode. The data were produced by immunoSEQ multiplex PCR, yet TCRdb's version contains in-frame clones alone and is incomplete. The sample has just over 40,000 clones, approximately 80% seen once. This sample comprised CD4+ T cells sorted from PBMCs after roughly 18-hour stimulation, obtained from a patient who received antiretroviral therapy. The chain carries TRBV6-5 and TRBJ1-1; 12 bases line up with TRBD1. This receptor was identified in an adult man with HIV who was CMV-seropositive. In nucleotides, the CDR3 is TGTGCCAGCAGCGACGGGACAGGGGGCTTTGAAGCTTTCTTT. Protein product: CASSDGTGGFEAFF.